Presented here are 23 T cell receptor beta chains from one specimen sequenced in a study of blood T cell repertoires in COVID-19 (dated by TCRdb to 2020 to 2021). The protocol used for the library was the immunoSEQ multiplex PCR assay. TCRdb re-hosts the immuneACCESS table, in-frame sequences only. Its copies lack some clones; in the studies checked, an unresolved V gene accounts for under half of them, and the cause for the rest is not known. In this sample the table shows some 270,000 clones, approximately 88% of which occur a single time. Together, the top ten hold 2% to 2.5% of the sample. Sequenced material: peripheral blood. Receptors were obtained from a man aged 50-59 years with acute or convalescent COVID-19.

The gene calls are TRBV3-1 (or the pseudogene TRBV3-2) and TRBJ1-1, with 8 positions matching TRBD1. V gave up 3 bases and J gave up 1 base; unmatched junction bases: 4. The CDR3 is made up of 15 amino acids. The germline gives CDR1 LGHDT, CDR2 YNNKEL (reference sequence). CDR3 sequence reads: CASSQSGTGNTEAFF. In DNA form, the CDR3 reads TGTGCCAGCAGCCAGTCCGGGACAGGGAACACTGAAGCTTTCTTT.

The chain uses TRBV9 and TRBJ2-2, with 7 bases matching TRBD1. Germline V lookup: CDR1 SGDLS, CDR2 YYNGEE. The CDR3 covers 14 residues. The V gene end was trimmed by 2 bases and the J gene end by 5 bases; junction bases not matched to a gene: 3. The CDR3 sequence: CASSVDRTTGELFF. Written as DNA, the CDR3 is TGTGCCAGCAGCGTGGACAGGACGACCGGGGAGCTGTTTTTT.

The CDR3 protein is CASSLALQRGSPLHF. CDR3 coding DNA: TGCGCCAGCAGCTTGGCCCTCCAGCGGGGTTCACCCCTCCACTTT. The chain couples TRBV5-1 to TRBJ1-6; D gene ambiguous. With 0 bases removed from V and 9 bases from J, the gap between germline ends came to 13 bases. Per the germline V gene, CDR1 is SGHRS and CDR2 is YFSETQ. The CDR3 spans 15 residues.

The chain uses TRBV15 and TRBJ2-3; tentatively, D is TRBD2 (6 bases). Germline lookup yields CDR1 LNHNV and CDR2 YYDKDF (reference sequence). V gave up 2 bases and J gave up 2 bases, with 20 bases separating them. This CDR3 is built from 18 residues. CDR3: CATSRPLAARGITDTQYF. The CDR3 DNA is TGTGCCACCAGCAGACCCCTCGCAGCCCGGGGGATCACAGATACGCAGTATTTT. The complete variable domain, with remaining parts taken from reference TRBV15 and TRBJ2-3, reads DAMVIQNPRYQVTQFGKPVTLSCSQTLNHNVMYWYQQKSSQAPKLLFHYYDKDFNNEADTPDNFQSRRPNTSFCFLDIRSPGLGDTAMYLCATSRPLAARGITDTQYFGPGTRLTVL.

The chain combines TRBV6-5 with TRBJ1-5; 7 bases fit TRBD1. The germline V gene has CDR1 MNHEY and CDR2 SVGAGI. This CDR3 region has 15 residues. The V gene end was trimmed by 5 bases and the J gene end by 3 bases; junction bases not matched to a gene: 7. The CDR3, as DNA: TGTGCCAGCAGTCCCCAAGGGGGCCCCAATCAGCCCCAGCATTTT. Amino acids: CASSPQGGPNQPQHF.

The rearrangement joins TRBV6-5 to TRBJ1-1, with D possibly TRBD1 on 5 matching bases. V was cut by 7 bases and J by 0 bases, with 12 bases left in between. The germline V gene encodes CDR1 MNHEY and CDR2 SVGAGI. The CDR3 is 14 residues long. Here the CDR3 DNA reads TGTGCCAGCACCCACGGGACTATGAACACTGAAGCTTTCTTT. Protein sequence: CASTHGTMNTEAFF.

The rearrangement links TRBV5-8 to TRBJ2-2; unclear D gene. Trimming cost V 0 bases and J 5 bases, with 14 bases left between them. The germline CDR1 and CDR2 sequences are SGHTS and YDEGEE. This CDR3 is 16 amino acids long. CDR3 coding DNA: TGTGCCAGCAGCTTGGGGCAGGCCTCAGATACCGGGGAGCTGTTTTTT. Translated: CASSLGQASDTGELFF.

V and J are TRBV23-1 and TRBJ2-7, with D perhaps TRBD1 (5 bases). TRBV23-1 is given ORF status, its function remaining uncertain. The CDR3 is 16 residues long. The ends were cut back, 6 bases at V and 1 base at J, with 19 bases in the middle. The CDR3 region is CASSFSGDSVSYEQYF. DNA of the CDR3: TGCGCCAGCAGCTTCTCCGGAGACAGCGTATCCTACGAGCAGTACTTC.

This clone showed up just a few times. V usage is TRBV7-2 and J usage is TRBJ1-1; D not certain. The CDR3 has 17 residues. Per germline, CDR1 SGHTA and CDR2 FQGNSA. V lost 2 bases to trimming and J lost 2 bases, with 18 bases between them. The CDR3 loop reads CASSLRGLGPVNTEAFF. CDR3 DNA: TGTGCCAGCAGCTTACGGGGTCTGGGCCCGGTAAACACTGAAGCTTTCTTT.

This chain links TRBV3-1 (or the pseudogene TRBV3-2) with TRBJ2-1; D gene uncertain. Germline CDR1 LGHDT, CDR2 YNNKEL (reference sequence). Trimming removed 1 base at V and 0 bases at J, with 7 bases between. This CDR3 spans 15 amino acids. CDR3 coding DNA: TGTGCCAGCAGCCAAGCCGCGAGCTCCTACAATGAGCAGTTCTTC. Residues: CASSQAASSYNEQFF.

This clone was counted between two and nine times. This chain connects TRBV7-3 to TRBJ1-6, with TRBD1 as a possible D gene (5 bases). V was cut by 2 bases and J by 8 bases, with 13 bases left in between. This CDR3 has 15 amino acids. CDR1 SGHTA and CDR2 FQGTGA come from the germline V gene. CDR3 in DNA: TGTGCCAGCAGCTTACGGCAGGGTAGTTATTCACCCCTCCACTTT. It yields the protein CASSLRQGSYSPLHF.

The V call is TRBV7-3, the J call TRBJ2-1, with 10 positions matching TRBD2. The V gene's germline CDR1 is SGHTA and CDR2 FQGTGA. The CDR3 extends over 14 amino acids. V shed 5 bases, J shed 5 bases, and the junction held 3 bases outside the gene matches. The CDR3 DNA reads TGTGCCAGCAGCGTAGCGGGGGGTCACAATGAGCAGTTCTTC. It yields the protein CASSVAGGHNEQFF.

CDR3 sequence (DNA): TGTGCCAGCAGCCGACTTATCGGTAGCGGGGGGGCCGATACGCAGTATTTT. It specifies CASSRLIGSGGADTQYF. This rearrangement joins TRBV3-1 (or the pseudogene TRBV3-2) to TRBJ2-3; 11 nucleotides match TRBD2. Germline lookup yields CDR1 LGHDT and CDR2 YNNKEL (reference sequence). This CDR3 is 17 amino acids long. The V gene end was trimmed by 4 bases and the J gene end by 6 bases; junction bases not matched to a gene: 12.

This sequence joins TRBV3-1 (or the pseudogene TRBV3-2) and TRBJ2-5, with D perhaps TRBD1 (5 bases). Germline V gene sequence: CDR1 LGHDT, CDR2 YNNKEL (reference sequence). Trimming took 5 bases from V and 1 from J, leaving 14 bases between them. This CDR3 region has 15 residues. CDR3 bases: TGTGCCAGCAGCACCCTAACAGGTTTCCAAGAGACCCAGTACTTC. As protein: CASSTLTGFQETQYF.

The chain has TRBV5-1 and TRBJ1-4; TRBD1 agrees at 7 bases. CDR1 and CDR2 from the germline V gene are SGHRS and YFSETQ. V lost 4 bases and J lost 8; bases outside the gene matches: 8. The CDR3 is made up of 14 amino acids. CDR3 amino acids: CASSRTGVGEKLFF. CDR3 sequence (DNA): TGCGCCAGCAGCCGAACAGGGGTGGGGGAAAAACTGTTTTTT.

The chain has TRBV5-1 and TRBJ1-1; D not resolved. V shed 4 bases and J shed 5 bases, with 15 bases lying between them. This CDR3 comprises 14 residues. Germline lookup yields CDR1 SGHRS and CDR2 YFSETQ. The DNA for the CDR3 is TGCGCCAGCAGCGGAGAGGCGGTATGGACTGAAGCTTTCTTT. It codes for CASSGEAVWTEAFF. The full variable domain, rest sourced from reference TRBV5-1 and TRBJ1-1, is KAGVTQTPRYLIKTRGQQVTLSCSPISGHRSVSWYQQTPGQGLQFLFEYFSETQRNKGNFPGRFSGRQFSNSRSEMNVSTLELGDSALYLCASSGEAVWTEAFFGQGTRLTVV.

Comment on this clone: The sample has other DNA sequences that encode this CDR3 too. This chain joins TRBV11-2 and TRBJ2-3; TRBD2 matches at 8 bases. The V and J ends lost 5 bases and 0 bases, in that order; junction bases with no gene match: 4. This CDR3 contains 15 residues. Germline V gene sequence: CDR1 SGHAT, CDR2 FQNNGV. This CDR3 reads CASSPQRGSTDTQYF. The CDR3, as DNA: TGTGCCAGCAGCCCACAGCGGGGGAGCACAGATACGCAGTATTTT.

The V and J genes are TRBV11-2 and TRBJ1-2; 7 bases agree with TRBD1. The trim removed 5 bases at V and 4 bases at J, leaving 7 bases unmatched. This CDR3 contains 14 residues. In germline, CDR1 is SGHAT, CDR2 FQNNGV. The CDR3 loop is CASSGYRGGYGYTF. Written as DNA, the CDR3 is TGTGCCAGCAGCGGGTACAGGGGCGGCTATGGCTACACCTTC. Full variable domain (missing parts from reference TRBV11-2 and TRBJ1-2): EAGVAQSPRYKIIEKRQSVAFWCNPISGHATLYWYQQILGQGPKLLIQFQNNGVVDDSQLPKDRFSAERLKGVDSTLKIQPAKLEDSAVYLCASSGYRGGYGYTFGSGTRLTVV.

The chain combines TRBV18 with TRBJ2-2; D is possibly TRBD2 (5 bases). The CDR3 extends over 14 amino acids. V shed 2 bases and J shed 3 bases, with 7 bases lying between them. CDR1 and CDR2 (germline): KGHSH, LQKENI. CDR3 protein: CASSPSGHTGELFF. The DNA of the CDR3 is TGTGCCAGCTCACCAAGCGGACACACCGGGGAGCTGTTTTTT.

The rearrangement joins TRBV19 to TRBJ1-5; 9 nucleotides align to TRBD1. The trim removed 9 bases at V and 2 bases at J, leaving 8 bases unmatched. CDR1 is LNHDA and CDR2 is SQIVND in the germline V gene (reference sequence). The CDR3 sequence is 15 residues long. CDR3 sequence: CASRGGQGGNQPQHF. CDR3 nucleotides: TGTGCCAGCCGAGGGGGACAGGGCGGCAATCAGCCCCAGCATTTT. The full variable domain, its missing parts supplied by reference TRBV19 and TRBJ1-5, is DGGITQSPKYLFRKEGQNVTLSCEQNLNHDAMYWYRQDPGQGLRLIYYSQIVNDFQKGDIAEGYSVSREKKESFPLTVTSAQKNPTAFYLCASRGGQGGNQPQHFGDGTRLSIL.

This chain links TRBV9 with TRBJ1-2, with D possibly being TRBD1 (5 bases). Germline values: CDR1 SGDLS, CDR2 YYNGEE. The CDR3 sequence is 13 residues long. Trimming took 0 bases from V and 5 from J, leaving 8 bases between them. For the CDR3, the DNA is TGTGCCAGCAGCGTAGACGGGGGGTATGGCTACACCTTC. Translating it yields CASSVDGGYGYTF. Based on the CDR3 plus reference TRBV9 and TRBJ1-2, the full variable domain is DSGVTQTPKHLITATGQRVTLRCSPRSGDLSVYWYQQSLDQGLQFLIQYYNGEERAKGNILERFSAQQFPDLHSELNLSSLELGDSALYFCASSVDGGYGYTFGSGTRLTVV.

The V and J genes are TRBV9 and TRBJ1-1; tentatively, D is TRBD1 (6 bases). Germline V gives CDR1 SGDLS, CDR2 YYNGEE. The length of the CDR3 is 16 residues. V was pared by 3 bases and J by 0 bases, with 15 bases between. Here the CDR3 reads CASSASRGSMNTEAFF. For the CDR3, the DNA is TGTGCCAGCAGCGCAAGCAGGGGCAGCATGAACACTGAAGCTTTCTTT.

The CDR3, as DNA: TGTGCCAGCAGCTTATTGCAGGGGGCAGTCGGGGCCAACGTCCTGACTTTC. Amino acids: CASSLLQGAVGANVLTF. The genes are TRBV7-8 and TRBJ2-6; 8 nucleotides match TRBD1. The V gene end was trimmed by 2 bases and the J gene end by 4 bases; junction bases not matched to a gene: 7. The CDR3 is 17 residues long. CDR1 is SGHVS, CDR2 FQNEAQ, per germline.